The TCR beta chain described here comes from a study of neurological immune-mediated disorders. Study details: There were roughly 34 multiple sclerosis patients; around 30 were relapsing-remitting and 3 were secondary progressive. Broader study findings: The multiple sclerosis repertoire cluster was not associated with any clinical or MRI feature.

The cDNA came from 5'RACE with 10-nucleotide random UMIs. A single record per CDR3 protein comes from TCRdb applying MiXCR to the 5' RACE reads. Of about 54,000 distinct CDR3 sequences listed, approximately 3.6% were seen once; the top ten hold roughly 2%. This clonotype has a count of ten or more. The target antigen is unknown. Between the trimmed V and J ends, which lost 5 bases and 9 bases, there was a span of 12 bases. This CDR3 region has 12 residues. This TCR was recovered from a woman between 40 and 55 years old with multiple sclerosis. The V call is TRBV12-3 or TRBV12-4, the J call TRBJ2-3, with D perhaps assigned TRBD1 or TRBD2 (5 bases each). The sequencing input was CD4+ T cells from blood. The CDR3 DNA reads TGTGCCAGCAGTGCCCTCAGGGAGACGCAGTATTTT. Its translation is CASSALRETQYF.